This T cell receptor (beta chain) was profiled in a study of blood T cells in healthy people across ages. Germline CDR1 DFQATT, CDR2 SNEGSKA (reference sequence). The CDR3 has 13 residues. Trimming took 1 base from V and 7 from J, leaving 11 bases between them. A sample-barcoded 5' primer and a J-beta primer mix were used in a second PCR of roughly 7 to 12 cycles. TCRdb independently ran MiXCR on the 5' RACE reads; one entry per CDR3 protein. The sample records some 1.5 million distinct CDR3 sequences, roughly 43% being singletons. The TCR was taken from a woman between 18 and 29 years old in good health. The chain is built from TRBV20-1 and TRBJ2-4; no firm D call. Sequencing was done on a sample of blood. The CDR3 reads CSARGPSTNIQYF. CDR3 sequence (DNA): TGCAGTGCTAGAGGACCCTCGACTAACATTCAGTACTTC.